The 30 T cell receptor beta chains listed next were all sequenced from one sample in a study of T-cell reconstitution after alpha-beta-depleted transplantation in children. Unique molecular identifiers were used in preparing the TCRbeta library. TCRdb itself ran the PCR reads through MiXCR, one entry per CDR3 protein. The sample lists about 110,000 distinct CDR3 sequences, 10% to 13% occurring once. The material sequenced was PBMCs from the stem cell graft donor, taken from the stem cell graft. These receptors were collected from a human donor who donated a stem cell graft to a child with acute lymphoblastic leukemia.

The genes are TRBV18 and TRBJ2-7; 7 nucleotides line up with TRBD1. The CDR3 is 14 residues long. From germline, CDR1 is KGHSH and CDR2 LQKENI. Germline trimming cut 5 bases from V and 6 bases from J; bases unmatched to any gene: 10. Here the CDR3 DNA reads TGTGCCAGCTCAGGAACCGGGACAGTCGGCGAGCAGTACTTC. Encoded protein: CASSGTGTVGEQYF.

Many counts were recorded for this clonotype. The CDR3 region is CASSHVGQGDTEAFF. The CDR3 coding sequence is TGTGCCAGCAGCCATGTGGGGCAGGGGGACACTGAAGCTTTCTTT. The gene calls are TRBV4-2 and TRBJ1-1; 7 nucleotides match TRBD1. Germline lookup yields CDR1 LGHNA and CDR2 YNFKEQ. Germline trimming cut 3 bases from V and 3 bases from J; bases unmatched to any gene: 7. The CDR3 spans 15 residues.

Worth noting for this clonotype: A much larger clone is a single base away; this may be a read error. The gene calls are TRBV30 and TRBJ2-1; D is ambiguous. CDR1 and CDR2 (germline): GTSNPN, SVGIG (reference sequence). Trimming took 8 bases from V and 5 from J, leaving 13 bases between them. CDR3 length: 12 amino acids. For the CDR3, the DNA is TGTGCCGGGTTTCCGCCTGACAATGAGCAGTTCTTC. Protein sequence: CAGFPPDNEQFF.

Ten or more counts support this clonotype. CDR3 in DNA: TGTGCCAGCAGCCAAGACCTTTCACAGGCTGCAGATACGCAGTATTTT. Translated: CASSQDLSQAADTQYF. The V gene is TRBV3-1, the J gene TRBJ2-3; D is perhaps TRBD1 (5 bases). Trimming removed 0 bases from V and 4 bases from J, with 14 bases in between. CDR3 size: 16 residues. The germline CDR1 and CDR2 sequences are LGHDT and YNNKEL (reference sequence).

This clonotype occurred many times. This chain links TRBV28 with TRBJ2-4, with TRBD2 matching 7 bases. Trimming at V came to 6 bases and at J to 1 base, leaving 3 bases not matched to a gene. The CDR3 loop spans 14 amino acids. CDR1 MDHEN and CDR2 SYDVKM come from the germline V gene. CDR3 nucleotide sequence: TGTGCCAGCAGACTGGGGGGGGCCAAAAACATTCAGTACTTC. Translation gives CASRLGGAKNIQYF. Variable domain in full (rest from reference TRBV28 and TRBJ2-4): DVKVTQSSRYLVKRTGEKVFLECVQDMDHENMFWYRQDPGLGLRLIYFSYDVKMKEKGDIPEGYSVSREKKERFSLILESASTNQTSMYLCASRLGGAKNIQYFGAGTRLSVL.

This clonotype was counted many times. This CDR3 reads CASSQDNGRARSGNTIYF. CDR3 DNA: TGTGCCAGCAGCCAAGATAACGGGAGGGCCCGCTCTGGAAACACCATATATTTT. The chain combines TRBV14 with TRBJ1-3, with no clear D. Germline V lookup: CDR1 SGHDN, CDR2 FVKESK. Trimming shortened V by 0 bases and J by 0 bases, and 15 bases separated the two germline ends. The CDR3 length is 18 residues. The entire variable domain, with the rest obtained from reference TRBV14 and TRBJ1-3, is as follows: EAGVTQFPSHSVIEKGQTVTLRCDPISGHDNLYWYRRVMGKEIKFLLHFVKESKQDESGMPNNRFLAERTGGTYSTLKVQPAELEDSGVYFCASSQDNGRARSGNTIYFGEGSWLTVV.

This clonotype showed up many times. The rearrangement links TRBV12-3 or TRBV12-4 to TRBJ1-6; 7 nucleotides match TRBD1. The V segment lost 6 bases and the J segment 10 bases; nucleotides outside the gene matches: 6. The CDR3 has 13 residues. The CDR3: CASSQGQNSPLHF. CDR3 nucleotides: TGTGCCAGCAGCCAGGGACAGAACTCACCCCTCCACTTT.

V usage is TRBV30 and J usage is TRBJ2-3; no clear D gene. From germline, CDR1 is GTSNPN and CDR2 SVGIG (reference sequence). V was clipped by 4 bases and J by 1 base, with 6 bases between them. The CDR3 extends over 12 amino acids. The CDR3 loop is CAWNLGTDTQYF. The CDR3 coding sequence is TGTGCCTGGAATTTGGGCACAGATACGCAGTATTTT. Full variable domain (rest looked up from reference TRBV30 and TRBJ2-3): SQTIHQWPATLVQPVGSPLSLECTVEGTSNPNLYWYRQAAGRGLQLLFYSVGIGQISSEVPQNLSASRPQDRQFILSSKKLLLSDSGFYLCAWNLGTDTQYFGPGTRLTVL.

This clonotype has just a few counts. The rearrangement uses TRBV4-3 and TRBJ1-2; 11 bases fit TRBD1. J gave up 2 bases and V 0 bases, and 2 bases lay outside the gene matches. CDR1 and CDR2 (germline): LGHNA, YSLEER. This CDR3 spans 16 amino acids. The CDR3 here is CASSQDGQGANYGYTF. The CDR3 nucleotides read TGCGCCAGCAGCCAAGACGGACAGGGGGCCAACTATGGCTACACCTTC.

This clonotype was counted many times. The rearrangement joins TRBV20-1 to TRBJ2-5; 10 nucleotides line up with TRBD2. This CDR3 region has 15 residues. The germline V gene encodes CDR1 DFQATT and CDR2 SNEGSKA (reference sequence). The ends lost 1 base at V and 2 bases at J; junction bases unmatched: 4. In DNA form, the CDR3 reads TGCAGTGCTAGAGTGGGGACTAGCGAACAAGAGACCCAGTACTTC. Translation gives CSARVGTSEQETQYF.

This clonotype was seen ten or more times. This chain uses TRBV7-6 with TRBJ2-7; the D gene is possibly TRBD1 (6 bases). The V and J ends lost 6 bases and 0 bases respectively, with 24 bases between them. CDR3 size: 18 residues. From germline, CDR1 is SGHVS and CDR2 FNYEAQ. CDR3 nucleotide sequence: TGTGCCAGCAGTCAAACACGCCAGGGGTCCCCGAGCTCCTACGAGCAGTACTTC. It specifies CASSQTRQGSPSSYEQYF. Together with reference TRBV7-6 and TRBJ2-7, the CDR3 gives the full variable domain: GAGVSQSPRYKVTKRGQDVALRCDPISGHVSLYWYRQALGQGPEFLTYFNYEAQQDKSGLPNDRFSAERPEGSISTLTIQRTEQRDSAMYRCASSQTRQGSPSSYEQYFGPGTRLTVT.

This clonotype was counted at least ten times. The rearrangement uses TRBV27 and TRBJ1-1, with no clear D. Trimming took 2 bases from V and 0 from J, leaving 10 bases between them. This CDR3 contains 15 residues. CDR1 and CDR2 from the germline V gene are MNHEY and SMNVEV (reference sequence). The CDR3 is CASSLRAAVNTEAFF. CDR3 bases: TGTGCCAGCAGTTTAAGGGCAGCGGTGAACACTGAAGCTTTCTTT.

This clonotype showed up just a few times. The chain employs TRBV6-2 or TRBV6-3 and TRBJ2-5, with TRBD2 matching 10 bases. V lost 2 bases to trimming and J lost 5 bases; unmatched junction nucleotides: 2. Germline values: CDR1 MNHEY, CDR2 SVGEGT. CDR3 length: 14 amino acids. The DNA of the CDR3 is TGTGCCAGCAGTTACCTAGCGGGAGTGGAGACCCAGTACTTC. Residues: CASSYLAGVETQYF.

This clonotype was counted ten times or more. The V and J genes are TRBV7-2 and TRBJ1-1; D perhaps matches TRBD1 (6 bases). Per the germline V gene, CDR1 is SGHTA and CDR2 is FQGNSA. Trimming shortened V by 5 bases and J by 6 bases, and 19 bases separated the two germline ends. The length of the CDR3 is 15 residues. This CDR3 is CASSRQTDRGSEAFF. CDR3 nucleotides: TGTGCCAGCAGCCGCCAGACAGATAGGGGGTCTGAAGCTTTCTTT.

The chain links TRBV30 to TRBJ2-1; D gene unclear. The CDR3 spans 13 residues. From germline, CDR1 is GTSNPN and CDR2 SVGIG (reference sequence). V lost 4 bases to trimming and J lost 7 bases, with 14 bases between them. CDR3 bases: TGTGCCTGGACCTTGGGCTCTTCTAATGAGCAGTTCTTC. Amino acid sequence: CAWTLGSSNEQFF.

This clonotype was detected many times. One end of the junction fails to match germline, which may point to a read error. This chain joins TRBV6-6 and TRBJ2-7; 11 bases match TRBD1. This CDR3 region has 15 residues. In germline, CDR1 is MNHNY, CDR2 SVGAGI (reference sequence). The CDR3 region is CASIYGQGANYEQYF. The DNA for the CDR3 is TGTGCCAGCATTTACGGACAGGGGGCAAATTACGAGCAGTACTTC.

This clonotype was observed many times. The chain joins TRBV9 to TRBJ2-7, with 7 bases lining up with TRBD2. Germline CDR1 SGDLS, CDR2 YYNGEE. This CDR3 is 14 amino acids long. The trim removed 3 bases at V and 2 bases at J, leaving 5 bases unmatched. CDR3 amino acids: CASSGAGLAYEQYF. The CDR3 region has the DNA TGTGCCAGCAGCGGCGCCGGACTAGCCTACGAGCAGTACTTC.

With regard to this clonotype: A read error is possible here, since a much larger clone lies one base away. J is TRBJ2-1 and V is TRBV12-3 or TRBV12-4; D may correspond to TRBD1 or TRBD2 (7 bases each). CDR3 length: 18 residues. The germline V and J ends were trimmed by 3 bases and 0 bases, with 18 bases remaining between them. The CDR3 loop reads CASSFQGGDLSSYNEQFF. The CDR3 coding sequence is TGTGCCAGCAGTTTCCAGGGGGGGGACCTGAGCTCCTACAATGAGCAGTTCTTC.

This clonotype appeared many times. The chain employs TRBV12-3 or TRBV12-4 and TRBJ2-1; 12 bases agree with TRBD2. The CDR3 sequence is 16 residues long. The V and J ends lost 3 bases and 4 bases, in that order; junction bases with no gene match: 4. The CDR3, as DNA: TGTGCCAGCAGTTTCCTAGCGGGGGGGCTGTACAATGAGCAGTTCTTC. This codes for CASSFLAGGLYNEQFF.

This clonotype was detected many times. The chain links TRBV7-2 to TRBJ1-3; 11 bases are shared with TRBD1. This CDR3 region has 15 residues. J gave up 2 bases and V 5 bases, and 2 bases lay outside the gene matches. Looked up from germline, CDR1 is SGHTA and CDR2 is FQGNSA. In DNA, the CDR3 is TGTGCCAGCAGCCTGGACAGGGGGCCTGGAAACACCATATATTTT. Protein: CASSLDRGPGNTIYF.

The sample holds many counts of this clonotype. V usage is TRBV7-2 and J usage is TRBJ2-5; unclear D gene. This CDR3 is built from 13 residues. Germline CDR1 SGHTA, CDR2 FQGNSA. V lost 2 bases, J lost 5 bases, and 9 bases lay in between. The CDR3 DNA reads TGTGCCAGCAGCTTAAGAATGCGTGAGACCCAGTACTTC. Translated: CASSLRMRETQYF.

Ten or more counts support this clonotype. The chain recombines TRBV14 with TRBJ2-1, with TRBD2 matching 7 bases. The germline gives CDR1 SGHDN, CDR2 FVKESK. V lost 0 bases and J lost 3; bases outside the gene matches: 5. The CDR3 consists of 16 residues. Here the CDR3 DNA reads TGTGCCAGCAGCCAAGATTCTAGCGGATACTACAATGAGCAGTTCTTC. This translates into CASSQDSSGYYNEQFF.

There are many counts of this clonotype. The rearrangement uses TRBV6-1 and TRBJ1-4; tentatively, D is TRBD1 (6 bases). The germline V gene has CDR1 MNHNS and CDR2 SASEGT. The CDR3 is made up of 15 amino acids. Trimming removed 6 bases at V and 1 base at J, with 12 bases between. The CDR3 sequence: CASSTNRETNEKLFF. The DNA of the CDR3 is TGTGCCAGCAGCACTAACAGGGAAACTAATGAAAAACTGTTTTTT.

In its sample, this clonotype was seen many times. The chain uses TRBV6-5 and TRBJ2-3; TRBD2 aligns across 11 bases. The CDR3 consists of 16 residues. The V segment lost 6 bases and the J segment 1 base; nucleotides outside the gene matches: 6. Germline assignment: CDR1 MNHEY and CDR2 SVGAGI. In DNA form, the CDR3 reads TGTGCCAGCAGAACCGTACTAGCGGGAGGCACAGATACGCAGTATTTT. It yields the protein CASRTVLAGGTDTQYF.

This clonotype was counted at least ten times. The chain combines TRBV7-9 with TRBJ2-7; the match to TRBD2 covers 9 bases. The CDR3 is 16 residues long. Looked up from germline, CDR1 is SEHNR and CDR2 is FQNEAQ (reference sequence). V dropped 5 bases and J dropped 2; count of bases not matched to a gene: 10. The CDR3 DNA follows: TGTGCCAGCAGCCCCTTAGCGGGAGAGCACACCTACGAGCAGTACTTC. This sequence encodes CASSPLAGEHTYEQYF.

The table lists this clonotype with many counts. The CDR3 nucleotides read TGTGCCAGCAGCTTAATTCGGGAGAACACTGAAGCTTTCTTT. Protein: CASSLIRENTEAFF. The genes are TRBV7-2 and TRBJ1-1; D is unclear. With 2 bases removed from V and 1 base from J, the gap between germline ends came to 8 bases. CDR3 length equals 14 residues. Germline CDR1 SGHTA, CDR2 FQGNSA.

This clonotype was seen more than once but under ten times. The rearrangement joins TRBV30 to TRBJ1-5; TRBD1 is a possible D gene (6 bases). Germline CDR1 GTSNPN, CDR2 SVGIG (reference sequence). CDR3 length equals 16 residues. V lost 4 bases to trimming and J lost 0 bases, with 16 bases between them. The CDR3 DNA reads TGTGCCTGGAAAGAAGGTCAGGGGTATAGCAATCAGCCCCAGCATTTT. Protein product: CAWKEGQGYSNQPQHF.

In its sample, this clonotype was seen many times. The CDR3 is CASSIGRGRYNEQFF. CDR3 coding DNA: TGTGCCAGTAGTATCGGCAGGGGTCGTTACAATGAGCAGTTCTTC. V and J are TRBV19 and TRBJ2-1; tentative D call: TRBD1 (6 bases). This CDR3 has 15 residues. Germline lookup yields CDR1 LNHDA and CDR2 SQIVND (reference sequence). V gave up 3 bases and J gave up 4 bases, with 13 bases separating them.

There are many counts of this clonotype. The chain links TRBV20-1 to TRBJ1-1; no definite D call. The CDR3 is made up of 15 amino acids. From germline, CDR1 is DFQATT and CDR2 SNEGSKA (reference sequence). V was cut by 3 bases and J by 0 bases, with 14 bases left in between. CDR3 DNA: TGCAGTGCTAGTCCTGAGACGGGAATGAACACTGAAGCTTTCTTT. It is translated as CSASPETGMNTEAFF.

This clonotype was picked up many times. V usage is TRBV5-1 and J usage is TRBJ1-1; tentatively, D is TRBD1 (6 bases). Trimming cost V 0 bases and J 4 bases, with 13 bases left between them. Germline CDR1 SGHRS, CDR2 YFSETQ. The CDR3 is made up of 15 amino acids. CDR3 sequence (DNA): TGCGCCAGCAGCTTGGGACCAGGGGAGGGCACTGAAGCTTTCTTT. Translation: CASSLGPGEGTEAFF. Looking up the rest from reference TRBV5-1 and TRBJ1-1 gives the full variable domain: KAGVTQTPRYLIKTRGQQVTLSCSPISGHRSVSWYQQTPGQGLQFLFEYFSETQRNKGNFPGRFSGRQFSNSRSEMNVSTLELGDSALYLCASSLGPGEGTEAFFGQGTRLTVV.